This passage covers 24 T cell receptor beta chains from one sample sequenced in a study of cytotoxic CD8 clonotypes in ibrutinib-treated CLL. The assay was immunoSEQ multiplex PCR, and TCRdb's table has in-frame clones only and misses some. The sample records roughly 63,000 clones, 45% to 60% being singletons. Specimen: PBMCs, collected after 12 months of ibrutinib treatment. The receptors were gathered from a human donor with chronic lymphocytic leukemia.

The rearrangement links TRBV15 to TRBJ1-3; D unclear. V shed 0 bases and J shed 0 bases, with 6 bases lying between them. This CDR3 is built from 15 residues. The V gene's germline CDR1 is LNHNV and CDR2 YYDKDF (reference sequence). DNA for the CDR3: TGTGCCACCAGCAGAGATAAGGGCTCTGGAAACACCATATATTTT. Residues: CATSRDKGSGNTIYF. The full variable domain, its missing parts supplied by reference TRBV15 and TRBJ1-3, is DAMVIQNPRYQVTQFGKPVTLSCSQTLNHNVMYWYQQKSSQAPKLLFHYYDKDFNNEADTPDNFQSRRPNTSFCFLDIRSPGLGDTAMYLCATSRDKGSGNTIYFGEGSWLTVV.

The chain is built from TRBV7-9 and TRBJ2-6, with D tentatively TRBD2 (5 bases). This CDR3 has 15 residues. Germline V CDR1 and CDR2: SEHNR, FQNEAQ (reference sequence). V was clipped by 4 bases and J by 4 bases, with 11 bases between them. CDR3 sequence: CASSSQPGGANVLTF. The CDR3 DNA reads as TGTGCCAGCAGCTCCCAGCCGGGAGGGGCCAACGTCCTGACTTTC.

The chain employs TRBV18 and TRBJ2-6; D may be TRBD1 or TRBD2 (5 bases each). Germline CDR1 and CDR2: KGHSH and LQKENI. The V gene lost 1 base and the J gene lost 0 bases, with 7 bases spanning the gap. This CDR3 is built from 16 residues. In nucleotides, the CDR3 is TGTGCCAGCTCACCACAGGGGAGCTCTGGGGCCAACGTCCTGACTTTC. Translated: CASSPQGSSGANVLTF.

This clone was seen many times. V gene TRBV10-3 combines with J gene TRBJ2-3; 10 positions match TRBD2. Germline V CDR1 and CDR2: ENHRY, SYGVKD. The CDR3 extends over 18 amino acids. V lost 4 bases, J lost 0 bases, and 10 bases stayed unmatched. CDR3 sequence (DNA): TGTGCCATCAGTGTTTCGGGACTAGCGTGGCCAAGCACAGATACGCAGTATTTT. Its translation: CAISVSGLAWPSTDTQYF.

V is TRBV5-1 and J is TRBJ2-7; TRBD1 matches 7 bases. Germline V gene data show CDR1 as SGHRS and CDR2 as YFSETQ. The CDR3 runs to 17 residues. The J segment lost 2 bases and the V segment lost 0 bases, leaving 11 bases of the junction unmatched. The CDR3 region is CASSLVGDRAAAYEQYF. Written as DNA, the CDR3 is TGCGCCAGCAGCTTGGTTGGAGACAGGGCTGCGGCCTACGAGCAGTACTTC.

This chain links TRBV7-6 with TRBJ2-7, with D possibly matching TRBD2 (5 bases). The germline CDR1 and CDR2 sequences are SGHVS and FNYEAQ. CDR3 length: 16 residues. Deletions cut 0 bases from V and 4 bases from J, with 16 bases between. CDR3 DNA sequence: TGTGCCAGCAGCTTAGCGGACTCCTCAAGTCGGTACGAGCAGTACTTC. Translation: CASSLADSSSRYEQYF.

V and J are TRBV19 and TRBJ1-1; possibly TRBD1 for D (5 bases). Germline V gene data show CDR1 as LNHDA and CDR2 as SQIVND (reference sequence). CDR3 size: 17 residues. V was cut by 7 bases and J by 3 bases, with 24 bases left in between. CDR3 region: CASINGVWGTVYTEAFF. The CDR3 DNA sequence: TGTGCCAGTATAAACGGGGTATGGGGGACCGTTTACACTGAAGCTTTCTTT. Combining the CDR3 with reference TRBV19 and TRBJ1-1 gives the whole variable domain DGGITQSPKYLFRKEGQNVTLSCEQNLNHDAMYWYRQDPGQGLRLIYYSQIVNDFQKGDIAEGYSVSREKKESFPLTVTSAQKNPTAFYLCASINGVWGTVYTEAFFGQGTRLTVV.

This chain uses TRBV19 with TRBJ2-7; tentative D call: TRBD2 (6 bases). The CDR3 spans 17 residues. With 4 bases removed from V and 0 bases from J, the gap between germline ends came to 19 bases. The V gene's germline CDR1 is LNHDA and CDR2 SQIVND (reference sequence). The DNA of the CDR3 is TGTGCCAGTAGTACATCCTCGATTAGCGGAAACTCCTACGAGCAGTACTTC. This sequence encodes CASSTSSISGNSYEQYF.

The CDR3 reads CASSIQGSNEAFF. DNA for the CDR3: TGTGCCAGTAGTATCCAGGGGTCGAATGAAGCTTTCTTT. J is TRBJ1-1 and V is TRBV19; D is perhaps TRBD1 (6 bases). Germline CDR1 LNHDA, CDR2 SQIVND (reference sequence). V was clipped by 3 bases and J by 7 bases, with 12 bases between them. The CDR3 loop spans 13 amino acids.

Here the CDR3 reads CASRAQDYGYTF. CDR3 DNA sequence: TGTGCCAGCAGGGCACAGGACTATGGCTACACCTTC. V usage is TRBV6-5 and J usage is TRBJ1-2, with a possible D match to TRBD1 (5 bases). In germline, CDR1 is MNHEY, CDR2 SVGAGI. The CDR3 totals 12 residues. Trimming took off 6 bases at V and 3 bases at J, with 8 bases between the two ends.

The chain recombines TRBV6-6 with TRBJ2-7; D not resolved. The CDR3 extends over 15 amino acids. CDR1 is MNHNY, CDR2 SVGAGI, per germline (reference sequence). Trimming cost V 6 bases and J 5 bases, with 20 bases left between them. The CDR3 protein is CASRNLPTIPHEQYF. The CDR3 DNA is TGTGCCAGCAGAAACCTTCCGACGATCCCCCACGAGCAGTACTTC.

In DNA, the CDR3 is TGTGCCAGCAGTGCAAGGGGGCGCAGGCCGTACGAGCAGTACTTC. It codes for CASSARGRRPYEQYF. The rearrangement joins TRBV6-5 to TRBJ2-7, with 7 bases identical to TRBD1. Germline trimming cut 5 bases from V and 4 bases from J; bases unmatched to any gene: 11. CDR1 and CDR2 (germline): MNHEY, SVGAGI. This CDR3 contains 15 residues.

Of note for this clone: Mismatch with germline at one junction end may stem from a read error. The rearrangement joins TRBV18 to TRBJ2-5; a weak D match, TRBD2 (6 bases). The CDR3 is made up of 14 amino acids. Germline V lookup: CDR1 KGHSH, CDR2 LQKENI. As DNA, the CDR3 is TGTGCCAGCTCACCCGCCCAGGGAGGCTGGCGGCCCGACTTC. It codes for CASSPAQGGWRPDF.

With respect to this clone: A far larger clone lies a single base away; this is likely a read error. Other DNA variants within this sample encode the same CDR3. The chain recombines TRBV5-1 with TRBJ1-4; no clear D gene. The germline gives CDR1 SGHRS, CDR2 YFSETQ. The CDR3 contains 12 residues. Trimming removed 4 bases at V and 8 bases at J, with 9 bases between. CDR3 sequence reads: CASSRRAEKLFF. The DNA for the CDR3 is TGCGCCAGCAGCCGTAGGGCCGAAAAACTGTTTTTT.

The chain employs TRBV28 and TRBJ1-6; 9 nucleotides agree with TRBD1. The junction had 3 bases not matched to a gene; V was cut back by 2 bases and J by 7 bases. The CDR3 has 15 amino acids. Germline CDR1 MDHEN, CDR2 SYDVKM. In nucleotides, the CDR3 is TGTGCCAGCAGTTTAGGGACAGGGATGAATTCACCCCTCCACTTT. Protein: CASSLGTGMNSPLHF.

The V gene is TRBV19, the J gene TRBJ2-5, with 9 bases aligning to TRBD2. J lost 2 bases, V lost 3 bases, and 10 bases had no gene match. The germline V gene encodes CDR1 LNHDA and CDR2 SQIVND (reference sequence). This CDR3 comprises 17 residues. CDR3 sequence: CASSMGTGTSFQETQYF. The CDR3 DNA is TGTGCCAGTAGTATGGGCACCGGGACTAGCTTTCAAGAGACCCAGTACTTC. The entire variable domain, with the rest obtained from reference TRBV19 and TRBJ2-5, is as follows: DGGITQSPKYLFRKEGQNVTLSCEQNLNHDAMYWYRQDPGQGLRLIYYSQIVNDFQKGDIAEGYSVSREKKESFPLTVTSAQKNPTAFYLCASSMGTGTSFQETQYFGPGTRLLVL.

In this sample, this clone turned up many times. The V and J genes are TRBV2 and TRBJ1-1; no clear D. The germline V and J ends were trimmed by 8 bases and 1 base, with 5 bases remaining between them. From germline, CDR1 is SNHLY and CDR2 FYNNEI. CDR3 length: 11 residues. CDR3 bases: TGTGCCAGCTTTCCGAACACTGAAGCTTTCTTT. Translating it yields CASFPNTEAFF.

This chain joins TRBV5-6 and TRBJ1-1; TRBD1 aligns across 9 bases. The trim removed 3 bases at V and 4 bases at J, leaving 4 bases unmatched. Germline CDR1 reads SGHDT; CDR2 reads YYEEEE. CDR3 length: 14 amino acids. The CDR3 sequence is CASSWTTGGTEAFF. In DNA, the CDR3 is TGTGCCAGCAGCTGGACGACAGGGGGCACTGAAGCTTTCTTT.

This rearrangement joins TRBV30 to TRBJ2-7; 8 bases are a match to TRBD2. The germline V gene encodes CDR1 GTSNPN and CDR2 SVGIG (reference sequence). This CDR3 region has 18 residues. V was pared by 2 bases and J by 2 bases, with 17 bases of the junction left unmatched. The CDR3 sequence: CAWSLLFGTGGRPYEQYF. CDR3 bases: TGTGCCTGGAGTCTTCTCTTCGGAACGGGAGGGCGGCCCTACGAGCAGTACTTC.

This chain joins TRBV18 and TRBJ1-5; 7 bases match TRBD1. With V trimmed by 5 bases and J by 4 bases, 5 bases remained unmatched. Germline V CDR1 and CDR2: KGHSH, LQKENI. This CDR3 is built from 14 residues. The CDR3 loop reads CASSKEGANQPQHF. The CDR3 DNA reads TGTGCCAGCTCAAAAGAGGGGGCGAATCAGCCCCAGCATTTT.

The genes are TRBV5-1 and TRBJ1-4; tentatively, D is TRBD1 (5 bases). V shed 1 base and J shed 8 bases, with 9 bases lying between them. Germline V gene data show CDR1 as SGHRS and CDR2 as YFSETQ. This CDR3 has 13 residues. The CDR3 region has the DNA TGCGCCAGCAGCTTGAGACAGACCGAAAAACTGTTTTTT. It codes for CASSLRQTEKLFF.

The chain has TRBV28 and TRBJ1-4; D is unresolved. Trimming removed 4 bases at V and 6 bases at J, with 3 bases between. This CDR3 is 11 amino acids long. Germline V CDR1 and CDR2: MDHEN, SYDVKM. CDR3: CASSYHEKLFF. CDR3 DNA sequence: TGTGCCAGCAGTTACCATGAAAAACTGTTTTTT.

This clone turned up a few times. The gene calls are TRBV6-5 and TRBJ2-7; possible D gene TRBD2, 6 bases. The germline gives CDR1 MNHEY, CDR2 SVGAGI. With 10 bases removed from V and 2 bases from J, the gap between germline ends came to 18 bases. The CDR3 extends over 14 amino acids. CDR3 region: CATSVRGGPYEQYF. Here the CDR3 DNA reads TGTGCCACGTCGGTTAGGGGAGGTCCCTACGAGCAGTACTTC.

The genes are TRBV15 and TRBJ1-2; D call uncertain. V was shortened by 1 base and J by 8 bases, with 11 bases between the two germline ends. CDR1 is LNHNV, CDR2 YYDKDF, per germline (reference sequence). This CDR3 has 13 amino acids. In DNA form, the CDR3 reads TGTGCCACCAGCAGAGTCGGGAGGGAGGGCTACACCTTC. Its protein is CATSRVGREGYTF.